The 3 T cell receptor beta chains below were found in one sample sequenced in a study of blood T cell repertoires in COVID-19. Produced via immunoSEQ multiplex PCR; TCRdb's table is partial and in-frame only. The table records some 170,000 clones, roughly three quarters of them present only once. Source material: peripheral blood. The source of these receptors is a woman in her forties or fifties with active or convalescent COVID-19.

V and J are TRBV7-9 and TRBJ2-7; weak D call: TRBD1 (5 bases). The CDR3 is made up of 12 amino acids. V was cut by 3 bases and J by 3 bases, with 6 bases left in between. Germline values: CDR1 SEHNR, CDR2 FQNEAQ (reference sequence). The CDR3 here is CASSFDSYEQYF. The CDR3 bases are TGTGCCAGCAGCTTCGACAGCTACGAGCAGTACTTC.

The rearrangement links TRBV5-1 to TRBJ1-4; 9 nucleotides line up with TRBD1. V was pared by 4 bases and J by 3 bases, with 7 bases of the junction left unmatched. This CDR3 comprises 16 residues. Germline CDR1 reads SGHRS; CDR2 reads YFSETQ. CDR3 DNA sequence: TGCGCCAGCAGCCCGGGGACAGGGCCGCCTAATGAAAAACTGTTTTTT. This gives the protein CASSPGTGPPNEKLFF.

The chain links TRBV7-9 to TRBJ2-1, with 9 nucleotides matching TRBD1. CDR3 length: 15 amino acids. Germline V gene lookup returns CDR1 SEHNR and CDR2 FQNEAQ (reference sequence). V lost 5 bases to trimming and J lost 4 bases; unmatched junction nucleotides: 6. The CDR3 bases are TGTGCCAGCAGCCACCGGGACAGGGAATACAATGAGCAGTTCTTC. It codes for CASSHRDREYNEQFF.